The 21 T cell receptor beta chains given below trace back to one sample, sequenced in a study of T-cell reconstitution after alpha-beta-depleted transplantation in children (dated by TCRdb to the mid-2010s). The method was PCR. The instrument given in TCRdb is Illumina HiSeq 2500. TCR library preparation used molecular barcoding, with unique molecular identifiers applied to normalize quantification of the TCRbeta repertoire. The public reads were reanalyzed by TCRdb: fastp trimming at Q25, MiXCR alignment, in-frame beta chains only. Each record represents a unique CDR3 protein, reported with the most common genes and DNA among its rows. The sample contains around 230,000 distinct CDR3 sequences, approximately 17% of them found a single time. In total, the top ten clones hold just under 45% of the sample. In the paper's terms, the treatment or condition label means: allogeneic hematopoietic cell transplantation with graft depleted of TCRalphabeta T cells and CD19 B cells.

Sequenced material: PBMCs, mostly from graft donor cells, taken 360 days after TCRalphabeta/CD19-depleted stem cell transplant. These receptors all stem from a male patient aged 2 to 10 who had a stem cell transplant for acute lymphoblastic leukemia, so the T cells may come from the graft donor.

CDR3 residues: CASSPGVLKSSYNEQFF. CDR3 coding DNA: TGTGCCAGCAGCCCCGGGGTGCTCAAGAGCTCCTACAATGAGCAGTTCTTC. V gene TRBV5-5 combines with J gene TRBJ2-1, with a tentative D call TRBD2 (5 bases). V lost 4 bases and J 0 bases, leaving 17 bases between the germline ends. This CDR3 contains 17 residues. CDR1 and CDR2 (germline): SGHKS, YYEKEE (reference sequence).

This clonotype was seen only a few times. J is TRBJ2-7 and V is TRBV27; 9 nucleotides align to TRBD2. Trimming removed 6 bases from V and 2 bases from J; junction bases left unmatched: 11. There are 16 residues in the CDR3. Germline V gives CDR1 MNHEY, CDR2 SMNVEV (reference sequence). CDR3 bases: TGTGCCAGCAGCTCCTTAGCGGGGGCCGCCACCTACGAGCAGTACTTC. This gives the protein CASSSLAGAATYEQYF.

This chain uses TRBV12-3 or TRBV12-4 with TRBJ1-4; possible D gene TRBD1, 5 bases. This CDR3 contains 12 residues. With 6 bases removed from V and 8 bases from J, the gap between germline ends came to 10 bases. The CDR3 DNA sequence: TGTGCCAGCAGGGGGGTTCGGGAAAAACTGTTTTTT. Translation gives CASRGVREKLFF.

J is TRBJ1-5 and V is TRBV10-3; 10 nucleotides align to TRBD1. V dropped 6 bases and J dropped 7; count of bases not matched to a gene: 12. There are 16 residues in the CDR3. Germline V CDR1 and CDR2: ENHRY, SYGVKD. The CDR3 nucleotides are TGTGCCATCAGCCCATTGGGACAGGGGATTGGGCAGCCCCAGCATTTT. This sequence encodes CAISPLGQGIGQPQHF.

This clonotype was seen repeatedly, ten times or more. The V gene is TRBV7-9, the J gene TRBJ1-3; no firm D call. Per the germline V gene, CDR1 is SEHNR and CDR2 is FQNEAQ (reference sequence). The CDR3 has 17 amino acids. V lost 4 bases and J 0 bases, leaving 16 bases between the germline ends. In nucleotides, the CDR3 is TGTGCCAGCAGCTCGCCCGTCCAGGACCGCTCTGGAAACACCATATATTTT. Encoded protein: CASSSPVQDRSGNTIYF.

The chain couples TRBV20-1 to TRBJ1-1, with 7 bases fitting TRBD1. This CDR3 is 15 amino acids long. Trimming removed 2 bases from V and 3 bases from J; junction bases left unmatched: 9. The germline gives CDR1 DFQATT, CDR2 SNEGSKA (reference sequence). The CDR3 nucleotides read TGCAGTGCTAGAACAGGGGACTCCGGGGACACTGAAGCTTTCTTT. As protein: CSARTGDSGDTEAFF.

The rearrangement uses TRBV11-3 and TRBJ2-7; perhaps D is TRBD1 or TRBD2 (5 bases each). The CDR3 totals 15 residues. Trimming removed 4 bases at V and 2 bases at J, with 15 bases between. Germline V gene data show CDR1 as SGHNT and CDR2 as YENEEA. Here the CDR3 reads CASSSATGLTYEQYF. CDR3 in DNA: TGTGCCAGCAGCTCCGCCACGGGGCTAACCTACGAGCAGTACTTC.

This clonotype was seen ten or more times. V gene TRBV5-1 combines with J gene TRBJ1-3; a weak D match, TRBD1 (6 bases). The V gene's germline CDR1 is SGHRS and CDR2 YFSETQ. The CDR3 consists of 14 residues. V was cut by 3 bases and J by 4 bases, with 11 bases left in between. The CDR3 is CASSYPGTGNTIYF. The CDR3 nucleotides are TGCGCCAGCAGCTATCCAGGGACAGGAAACACCATATATTTT.

This chain uses TRBV29-1 with TRBJ2-3, with 7 bases fitting TRBD2. The trim removed 5 bases at V and 4 bases at J, leaving 9 bases unmatched. Germline-derived CDR1 and CDR2 are SQVTM and ANQGSEA. The CDR3 has 14 residues. The CDR3 bases are TGCAGCGTTCGTGGGGGGGAGGTCGCAGATACGCAGTATTTT. It codes for CSVRGGEVADTQYF.

The rearrangement links TRBV5-1 to TRBJ2-1, with a weak D call TRBD2 (6 bases). CDR1 is SGHRS, CDR2 YFSETQ, per germline. The germline V and J ends were trimmed by 0 bases and 10 bases, with 8 bases remaining between them. The CDR3 is 12 amino acids. DNA for the CDR3: TGCGCCAGCAGCTTGGAGGCGGGAGAGCAGTTCTTC. Amino acids: CASSLEAGEQFF. Based on the CDR3 plus reference TRBV5-1 and TRBJ2-1, the full variable domain is KAGVTQTPRYLIKTRGQQVTLSCSPISGHRSVSWYQQTPGQGLQFLFEYFSETQRNKGNFPGRFSGRQFSNSRSEMNVSTLELGDSALYLCASSLEAGEQFFGPGTRLTVL.

This clonotype was picked up a small number of times. The chain recombines TRBV18 with TRBJ2-7; tentatively, D is TRBD1 (6 bases). Germline CDR1 reads KGHSH; CDR2 reads LQKENI. V dropped 3 bases and J dropped 3 bases, with 9 bases sitting between them. This CDR3 is 13 amino acids long. The CDR3 DNA sequence: TGTGCCAGCTCACCCGGACAGATCTACGAGCAGTACTTC. Translating gives CASSPGQIYEQYF.

The rearrangement uses TRBV5-1 and TRBJ1-2; 7 bases agree with TRBD1. The CDR3 spans 16 residues. Trimming cost V 0 bases and J 12 bases; bases outside gene matches: 17. Looked up from germline, CDR1 is SGHRS and CDR2 is YFSETQ. The CDR3 DNA follows: TGCGCCAGCAGCTTGGCCATCCACCGGGACAGCTCCGGGAACACCTTC. It is translated as CASSLAIHRDSSGNTF.

This chain connects TRBV5-1 to TRBJ1-3, with D possibly being TRBD1 (5 bases). CDR1 is SGHRS and CDR2 is YFSETQ in the germline V gene. The CDR3 sequence is 15 residues long. Trimming shortened V by 0 bases and J by 1 base, and 8 bases separated the two germline ends. Written as DNA, the CDR3 is TGCGCCAGCAGCTTGGCGCCAGGGTCTGGAAACACCATATATTTT. It is translated as CASSLAPGSGNTIYF.

There are many counts of this clonotype. CDR3 coding DNA: TGTGCCAGCAGTTTCGCAGATACGCAGTATTTT. Translation gives CASSFADTQYF. V gene TRBV12-3 or TRBV12-4 combines with J gene TRBJ2-3; D gene ambiguous. Trimming pared 3 bases from V and 4 bases from J, leaving 2 bases between. The CDR3 is made up of 11 amino acids.

This clonotype appeared many times. The chain links TRBV12-3 or TRBV12-4 to TRBJ2-1, with D perhaps being TRBD1 or TRBD2 (5 bases each). CDR3 length: 11 residues. V was clipped by 5 bases and J by 9 bases, with 8 bases between them. CDR3 amino acids: CASSGDREQFF. The CDR3 nucleotides read TGTGCCAGCAGTGGGGACCGTGAGCAGTTCTTC.

This rearrangement joins TRBV6-4 to TRBJ1-1, with D uncertain. This CDR3 has 13 amino acids. V gave up 3 bases and J gave up 1 base, with 6 bases separating them. Germline V gene lookup returns CDR1 MRHNA and CDR2 SNTAGT. Written as DNA, the CDR3 is TGTGCCAGCAGTGAGGCCGAGAACACTGAAGCTTTCTTT. It translates to CASSEAENTEAFF.

This rearrangement joins TRBV5-5 to TRBJ2-1; either TRBD1 or TRBD2 may supply D (6 bases each). Trimming took off 0 bases at V and 6 bases at J, with 10 bases between the two ends. CDR1 SGHKS and CDR2 YYEKEE come from the germline V gene (reference sequence). The CDR3 loop spans 14 amino acids. CDR3 protein: CASSLGRGGNEQFF. As DNA, the CDR3 is TGTGCCAGCAGCTTGGGCAGGGGAGGCAATGAGCAGTTCTTC. The whole variable domain, remainder taken from reference TRBV5-5 and TRBJ2-1, is DAGVTQSPTHLIKTRGQQVTLRCSPISGHKSVSWYQQVLGQGPQFIFQYYEKEERGRGNFPDRFSARQFPNYSSELNVNALLLGDSALYLCASSLGRGGNEQFFGPGTRLTVL.

The V gene is TRBV20-1, the J gene TRBJ1-1, with TRBD1 matching over 7 bases. Germline CDR1 DFQATT, CDR2 SNEGSKA (reference sequence). Trimming removed 5 bases from V and 7 bases from J; junction bases left unmatched: 4. The CDR3 runs to 11 residues. The DNA for the CDR3 is TGCAGTGCTCACAGGGGTGGTGAAGCTTTCTTT. Residues: CSAHRGGEAFF.

In its sample, this clonotype was seen a few times. This chain joins TRBV7-9 and TRBJ2-1; D is possibly TRBD2 (6 bases). The germline CDR1 and CDR2 sequences are SEHNR and FQNEAQ (reference sequence). Trimming took off 8 bases at V and 7 bases at J, with 12 bases between the two ends. The CDR3 sequence is 12 residues long. The CDR3 nucleotides read TGTGCCAGCCAGGAGGGTGGGAATGAGCAGTTCTTC. It encodes CASQEGGNEQFF.

This clonotype has only one observation. V is TRBV12-5 and J is TRBJ2-5; D might be TRBD1 or TRBD2, each matching 5 bases. Trimming pared 0 bases from V and 5 bases from J, leaving 16 bases between. CDR1 and CDR2 from the germline V gene are LGHNT and FRNRAP. The CDR3 runs to 16 residues. DNA of the CDR3: TGTGCTAGTGGTTTGGTTACCGGGTGGGGGTTGGAGACCCAGTACTTC. This gives the protein CASGLVTGWGLETQYF.

Concerning this clonotype: No conserved phenylalanine or tryptophan ends this CDR3, so it is likely a read error. The chain has TRBV7-9 and TRBJ2-1; D unclear. Trimming shortened V by 1 base and J by 7 bases, and 11 bases separated the two germline ends. This CDR3 is 14 amino acids long. Germline V gene sequence: CDR1 SEHNR, CDR2 FQNEAQ (reference sequence). CDR3 residues: CASSLDAVHNEQFC. In DNA form, the CDR3 reads TGTGCCAGCAGCTTAGATGCTGTTCATAATGAGCAGTTCTGC.